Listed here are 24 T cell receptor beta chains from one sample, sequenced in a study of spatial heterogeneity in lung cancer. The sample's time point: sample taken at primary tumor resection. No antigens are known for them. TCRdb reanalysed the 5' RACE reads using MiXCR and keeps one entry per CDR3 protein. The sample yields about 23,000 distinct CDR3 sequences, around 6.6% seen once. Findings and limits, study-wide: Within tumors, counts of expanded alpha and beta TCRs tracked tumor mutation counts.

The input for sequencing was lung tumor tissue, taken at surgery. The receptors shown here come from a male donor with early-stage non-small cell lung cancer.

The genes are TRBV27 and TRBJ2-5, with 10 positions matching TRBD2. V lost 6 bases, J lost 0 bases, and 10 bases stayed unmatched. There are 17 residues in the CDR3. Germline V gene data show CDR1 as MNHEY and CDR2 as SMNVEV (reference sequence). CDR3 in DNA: TGTGCCAGCAGGATCGGGCCTAGCGGGGGCCACCAAGAGACCCAGTACTTC. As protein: CASRIGPSGGHQETQYF.

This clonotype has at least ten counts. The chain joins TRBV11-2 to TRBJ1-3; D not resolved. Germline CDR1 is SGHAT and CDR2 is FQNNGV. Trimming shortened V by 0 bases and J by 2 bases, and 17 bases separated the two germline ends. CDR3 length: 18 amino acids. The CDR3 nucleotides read TGTGCCAGCAGCTTAGATCCTAGGAATAGAGGGCCTGGAAACACCATATATTTT. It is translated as CASSLDPRNRGPGNTIYF.

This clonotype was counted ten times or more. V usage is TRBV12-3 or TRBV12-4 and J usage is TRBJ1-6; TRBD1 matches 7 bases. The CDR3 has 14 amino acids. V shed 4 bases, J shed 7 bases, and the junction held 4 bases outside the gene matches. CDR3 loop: CASSWGTVNSPLHF. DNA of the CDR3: TGTGCCAGCAGTTGGGGGACAGTCAATTCACCCCTCCACTTT.

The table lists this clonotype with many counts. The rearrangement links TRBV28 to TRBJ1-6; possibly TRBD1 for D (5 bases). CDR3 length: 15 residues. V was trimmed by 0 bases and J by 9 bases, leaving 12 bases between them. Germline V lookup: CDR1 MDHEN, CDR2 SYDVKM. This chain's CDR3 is CASSLWDTRASPLHF. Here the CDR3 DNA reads TGTGCCAGCAGTTTATGGGACACCCGGGCTTCACCCCTCCACTTT.

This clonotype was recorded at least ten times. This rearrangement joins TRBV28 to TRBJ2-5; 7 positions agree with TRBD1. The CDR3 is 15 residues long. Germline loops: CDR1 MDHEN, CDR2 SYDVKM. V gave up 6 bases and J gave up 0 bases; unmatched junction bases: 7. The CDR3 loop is CASSRDRLYQETQYF. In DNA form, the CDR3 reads TGTGCCAGCAGCCGGGACAGACTGTACCAAGAGACCCAGTACTTC. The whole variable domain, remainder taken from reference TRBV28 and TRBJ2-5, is DVKVTQSSRYLVKRTGEKVFLECVQDMDHENMFWYRQDPGLGLRLIYFSYDVKMKEKGDIPEGYSVSREKKERFSLILESASTNQTSMYLCASSRDRLYQETQYFGPGTRLLVL.

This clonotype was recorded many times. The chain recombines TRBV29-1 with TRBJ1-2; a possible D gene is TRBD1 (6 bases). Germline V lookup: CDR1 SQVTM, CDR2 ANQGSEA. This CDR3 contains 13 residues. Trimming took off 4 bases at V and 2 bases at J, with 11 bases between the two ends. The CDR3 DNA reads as TGCAGCGTTGGAAACAGGGCGAACTATGGCTACACCTTC. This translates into CSVGNRANYGYTF.

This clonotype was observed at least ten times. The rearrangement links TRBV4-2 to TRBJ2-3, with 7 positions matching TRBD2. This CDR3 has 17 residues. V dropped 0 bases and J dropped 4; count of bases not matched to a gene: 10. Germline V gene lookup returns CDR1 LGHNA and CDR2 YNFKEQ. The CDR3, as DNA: TGTGCCAGCAGCCAAGATGCCGCGGGGGTTTTTGCAGATACGCAGTATTTT. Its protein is CASSQDAAGVFADTQYF.

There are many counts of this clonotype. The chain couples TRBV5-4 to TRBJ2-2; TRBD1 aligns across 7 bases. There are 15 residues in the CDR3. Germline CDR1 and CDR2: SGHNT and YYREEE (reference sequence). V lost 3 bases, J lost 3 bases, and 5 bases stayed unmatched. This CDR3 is CASSSQGLYTGELFF. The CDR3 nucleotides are TGTGCCAGCAGCTCACAGGGGCTTTACACCGGGGAGCTGTTTTTT.

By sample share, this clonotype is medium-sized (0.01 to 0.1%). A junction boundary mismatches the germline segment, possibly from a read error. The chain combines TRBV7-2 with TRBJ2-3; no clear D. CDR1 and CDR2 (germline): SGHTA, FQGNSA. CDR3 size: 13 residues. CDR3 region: CASSFPTTHTQYF. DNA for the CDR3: TGTGCCAGCAGCTTCCCAACCACACATACGCAGTATTTT.

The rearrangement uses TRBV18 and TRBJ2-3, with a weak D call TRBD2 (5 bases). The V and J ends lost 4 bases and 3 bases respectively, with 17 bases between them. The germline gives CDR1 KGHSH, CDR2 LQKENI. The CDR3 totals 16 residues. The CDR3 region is CASSQRTVPFTDTQYF. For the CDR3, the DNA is TGTGCCAGCTCACAGCGGACCGTTCCATTTACAGATACGCAGTATTTT.

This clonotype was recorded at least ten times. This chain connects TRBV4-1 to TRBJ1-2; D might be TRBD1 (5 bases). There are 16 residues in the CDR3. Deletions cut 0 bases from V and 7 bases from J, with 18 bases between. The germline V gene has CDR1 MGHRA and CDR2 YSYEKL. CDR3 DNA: TGCGCCAGCAGCCAAGATCCCCCCGGCAGGGTCGGTGGCTACACCTTC. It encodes CASSQDPPGRVGGYTF.

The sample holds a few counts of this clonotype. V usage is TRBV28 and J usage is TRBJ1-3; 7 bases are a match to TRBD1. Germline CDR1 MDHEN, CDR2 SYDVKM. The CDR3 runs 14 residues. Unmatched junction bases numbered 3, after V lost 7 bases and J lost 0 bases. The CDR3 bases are TGTGCCAGCACTGCAGGGGGCTCTGGAAACACCATATATTTT. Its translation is CASTAGGSGNTIYF.

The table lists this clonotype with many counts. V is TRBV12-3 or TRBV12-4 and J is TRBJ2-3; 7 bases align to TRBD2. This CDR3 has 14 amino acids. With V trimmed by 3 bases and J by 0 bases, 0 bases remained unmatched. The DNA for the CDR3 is TGTGCCAGCAGTTTCGGGGGGAGCACAGATACGCAGTATTTT. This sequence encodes CASSFGGSTDTQYF.

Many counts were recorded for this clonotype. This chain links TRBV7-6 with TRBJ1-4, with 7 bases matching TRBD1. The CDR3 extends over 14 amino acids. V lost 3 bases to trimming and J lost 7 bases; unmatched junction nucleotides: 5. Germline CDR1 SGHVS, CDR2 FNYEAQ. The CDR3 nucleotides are TGTGCCAGCAGCTTTGGGCCAGGGGGTGAAAAACTGTTTTTT. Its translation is CASSFGPGGEKLFF. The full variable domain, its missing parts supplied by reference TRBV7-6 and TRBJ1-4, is GAGVSQSPRYKVTKRGQDVALRCDPISGHVSLYWYRQALGQGPEFLTYFNYEAQQDKSGLPNDRFSAERPEGSISTLTIQRTEQRDSAMYRCASSFGPGGEKLFFGSGTQLSVL.

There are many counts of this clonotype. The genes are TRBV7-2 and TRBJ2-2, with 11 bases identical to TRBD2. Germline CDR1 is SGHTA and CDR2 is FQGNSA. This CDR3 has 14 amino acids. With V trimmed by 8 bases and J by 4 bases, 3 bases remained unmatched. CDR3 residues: CASLGTSGTGELFF. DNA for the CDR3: TGTGCCAGCTTGGGGACTAGCGGCACCGGGGAGCTGTTTTTT.

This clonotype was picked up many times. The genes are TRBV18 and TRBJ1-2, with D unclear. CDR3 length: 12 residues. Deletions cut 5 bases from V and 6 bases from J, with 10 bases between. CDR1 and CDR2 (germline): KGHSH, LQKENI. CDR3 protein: CASSGTEDGYTF. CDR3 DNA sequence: TGTGCCAGCTCAGGTACTGAGGATGGCTACACCTTC.

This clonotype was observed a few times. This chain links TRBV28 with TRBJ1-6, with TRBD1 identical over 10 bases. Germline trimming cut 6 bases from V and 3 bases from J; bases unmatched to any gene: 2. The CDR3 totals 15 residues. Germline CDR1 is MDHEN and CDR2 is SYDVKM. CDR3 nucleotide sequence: TGTGCCAGCAGGTGGGACAGGGGCTATAATTCACCCCTCCACTTT. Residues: CASRWDRGYNSPLHF.

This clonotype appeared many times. The CDR3 protein is CASSYNTDTQYF. The CDR3 coding sequence is TGTGCCAGCAGCTACAACACAGATACGCAGTATTTT. This chain connects TRBV7-3 to TRBJ2-3; D is uncertain. The CDR3 extends over 12 amino acids. CDR1 and CDR2 (germline): SGHTA, FQGTGA. V was clipped by 4 bases and J by 2 bases, with 4 bases between them.

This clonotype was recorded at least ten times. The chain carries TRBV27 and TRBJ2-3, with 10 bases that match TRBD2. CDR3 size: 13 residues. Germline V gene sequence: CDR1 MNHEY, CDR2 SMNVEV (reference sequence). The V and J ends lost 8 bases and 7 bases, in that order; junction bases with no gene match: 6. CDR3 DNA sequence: TGTGCCAGCCGGAGCGGGGGGGCGAATACGCAGTATTTT. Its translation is CASRSGGANTQYF.

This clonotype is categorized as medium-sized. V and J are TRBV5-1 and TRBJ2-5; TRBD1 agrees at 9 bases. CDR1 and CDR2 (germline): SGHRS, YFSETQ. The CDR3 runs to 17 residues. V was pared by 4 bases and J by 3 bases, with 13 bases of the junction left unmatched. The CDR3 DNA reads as TGCGCCAGCAGCGGGGCAGGGACAGGGAAGAAGGAAGAGACCCAGTACTTC. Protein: CASSGAGTGKKEETQYF.

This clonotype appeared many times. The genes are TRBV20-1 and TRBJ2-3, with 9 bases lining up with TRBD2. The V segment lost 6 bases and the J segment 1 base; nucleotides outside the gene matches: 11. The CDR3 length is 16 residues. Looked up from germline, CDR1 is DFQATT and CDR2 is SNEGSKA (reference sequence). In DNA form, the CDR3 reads TGCAGTGCCACTGCTCGGACTAGCGATGGCACAGATACGCAGTATTTT. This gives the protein CSATARTSDGTDTQYF.

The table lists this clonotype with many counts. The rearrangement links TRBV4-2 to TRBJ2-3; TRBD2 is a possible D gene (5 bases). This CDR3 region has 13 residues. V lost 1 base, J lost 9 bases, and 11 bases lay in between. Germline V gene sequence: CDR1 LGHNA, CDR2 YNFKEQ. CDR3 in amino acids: CASSQASSGTQYF. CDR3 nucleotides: TGTGCCAGCAGCCAAGCCTCATCGGGGACGCAGTATTTT.

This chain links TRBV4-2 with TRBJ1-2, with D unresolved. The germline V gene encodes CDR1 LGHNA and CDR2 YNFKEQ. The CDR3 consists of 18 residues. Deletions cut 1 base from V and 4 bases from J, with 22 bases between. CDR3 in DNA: TGTGCCAGCAGCCAAGGCGCGTCTAGGGTAAGACTGGGCTATGGCTACACCTTC. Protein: CASSQGASRVRLGYGYTF.

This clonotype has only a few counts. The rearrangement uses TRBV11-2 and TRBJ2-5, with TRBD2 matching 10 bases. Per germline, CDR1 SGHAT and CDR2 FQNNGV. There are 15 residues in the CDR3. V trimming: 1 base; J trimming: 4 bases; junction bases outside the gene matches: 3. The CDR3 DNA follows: TGTGCCAGCAGCTTAGGGTTAGCGGGGGGAGAGACCCAGTACTTC. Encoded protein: CASSLGLAGGETQYF.